This T cell receptor beta chain was recorded in a study of cytotoxic CD8 clonotypes in ibrutinib-treated CLL. The overall study: Response sampling took place at median around 13 months of treatment, range 6 to 36.

Produced via immunoSEQ multiplex PCR; TCRdb's table is partial and in-frame only. The repertoire holds about 200,000 clones, with approximately 68% as singletons. This clone was observed a handful of times. The antigen remains undetermined. Germline loops: CDR1 ENHRY, CDR2 SYGVKD. V shed 4 bases, J shed 0 bases, and the junction held 1 base outside the gene matches. The CDR3 extends over 16 amino acids. Overall study findings and caveats: Measured clonality at baseline was greater than in age-matched healthy donors and tracked with circulating CD8+ T-cell counts. Among the clonotypes, public ones were uncommon and contracted or held stable on treatment.

This sequence was found in a human donor with chronic lymphocytic leukemia. The starting material was PBMCs, obtained after 24 months of ibrutinib treatment. This chain joins TRBV10-3 and TRBJ2-3; 13 positions agree with TRBD2. CDR3 residues: CAISGTSGGSTDTQYF. DNA for the CDR3: TGTGCCATCAGTGGGACTAGCGGGGGCAGCACAGATACGCAGTATTTT.